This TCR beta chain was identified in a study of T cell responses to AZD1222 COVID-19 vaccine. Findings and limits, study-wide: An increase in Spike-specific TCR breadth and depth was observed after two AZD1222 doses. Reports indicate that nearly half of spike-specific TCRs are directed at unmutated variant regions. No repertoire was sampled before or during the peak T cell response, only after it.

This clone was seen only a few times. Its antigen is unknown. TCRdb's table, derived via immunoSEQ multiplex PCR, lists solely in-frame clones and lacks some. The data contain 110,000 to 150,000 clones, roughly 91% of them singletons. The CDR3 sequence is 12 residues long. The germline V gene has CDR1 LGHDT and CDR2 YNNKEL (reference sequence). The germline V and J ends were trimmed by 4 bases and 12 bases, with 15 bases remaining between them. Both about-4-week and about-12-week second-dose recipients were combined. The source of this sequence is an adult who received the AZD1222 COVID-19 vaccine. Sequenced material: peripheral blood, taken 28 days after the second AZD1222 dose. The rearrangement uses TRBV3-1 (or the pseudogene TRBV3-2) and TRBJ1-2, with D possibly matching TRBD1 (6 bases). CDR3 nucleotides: TGTGCCAGCAGCCGGGGAACAGGGTCTGACACCTTC. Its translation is CASSRGTGSDTF.